This record looks at one TCR beta chain sequence and its context. The target antigen is unknown. Unique molecular identifiers were incorporated during preparation of the TCRbeta library. TCRdb independently ran MiXCR on the PCR reads; one entry per CDR3 protein. The repertoire has fewer than 550,000 distinct CDR3 sequences, about an eighth of them found once; the top ten carry around 15%. This specimen belongs to a study of T-cell reconstitution after alpha-beta-depleted transplantation in children. Study-level points and caveats: From surviving recipient T cells and thymic progenitors came the high day-60 TCRbeta diversity observed in some patients. T-cell counts and diversity at one year post-transplant came mainly from newly produced T cells.

This TCR was recovered from a female patient aged 2 to 10 who had a stem cell transplant for aplastic anemia, so the T cells may come from the graft donor. Sequencing used PBMCs, mostly from graft donor cells, obtained 180 days after TCRalphabeta/CD19-depleted stem cell transplant.

The CDR3 coding sequence is TGCGCCAGCAGCCAAGAAGGAGGGTGGGATACGCAGTATTTT. Amino acids: CASSQEGGWDTQYF. The rearrangement joins TRBV4-3 to TRBJ2-3; perhaps TRBD2 as D (6 bases). V was pared by 0 bases and J by 6 bases, with 10 bases between. The germline CDR1 and CDR2 sequences are LGHNA and YSLEER. This CDR3 has 14 amino acids.